One sample yielded the 14 T cell receptor beta chains listed below, sequenced in a study of cytomegalovirus exposure and HLA in healthy donors. The PCR made use of 60 Vbeta and 13 Jbeta primers. Profiled with immunoSEQ multiplex PCR; TCRdb holds only in-frame clones, not every one. This sample has about 150,000 clones, with 70% to 80% found just once. The specimen was PBMCs. These receptors were collected from a man aged 25-45 years in good health and CMV-seropositive.

The chain joins TRBV10-1 to TRBJ2-1; 8 nucleotides line up with TRBD2. The length of the CDR3 is 13 residues. Germline V gives CDR1 WNHNN, CDR2 SYGVQD (reference sequence). The ends lost 8 bases at V and 8 bases at J; junction bases unmatched: 8. DNA for the CDR3: TGCGCCAGCTCTTCGGGAGGGGGTGATGAGCAGTTCTTC. It encodes CASSSGGGDEQFF.

The rearrangement uses TRBV5-5 and TRBJ2-5; 8 bases align to TRBD2. The CDR3 loop spans 15 amino acids. Germline CDR1 is SGHKS and CDR2 is YYEKEE (reference sequence). The V segment lost 4 bases and the J segment 2 bases; nucleotides outside the gene matches: 7. CDR3 protein: CASSQDRGGQETQYF. CDR3 nucleotide sequence: TGTGCCAGCAGCCAAGACCGGGGGGGGCAAGAGACCCAGTACTTC.

V and J are TRBV28 and TRBJ1-3, with D hard to call. The CDR3 totals 17 residues. The germline V gene encodes CDR1 MDHEN and CDR2 SYDVKM. V was clipped by 2 bases and J by 2 bases, with 16 bases between them. CDR3 loop: CASSLRSGGRAGNTIYF. CDR3 in DNA: TGTGCCAGCAGTTTACGCTCCGGAGGGAGGGCTGGAAACACCATATATTTT.

The chain joins TRBV5-1 to TRBJ1-2, with D uncertain. Germline CDR1 and CDR2: SGHRS and YFSETQ. The CDR3 spans 11 residues. Trimming took 3 bases from V and 8 from J, leaving 8 bases between them. The CDR3 DNA follows: TGCGCCAGCAGCTATTCGGGAGGCTACACCTTC. Protein: CASSYSGGYTF.

This sequence joins TRBV19 and TRBJ1-5; D perhaps matches TRBD1 (6 bases). CDR1 LNHDA and CDR2 SQIVND come from the germline V gene (reference sequence). This CDR3 region has 14 residues. Trimming removed 2 bases at V and 6 bases at J, with 11 bases between. The CDR3 sequence is CASSIKTGLQPQHF. The CDR3 nucleotides are TGTGCCAGTAGTATAAAAACAGGGCTTCAGCCCCAGCATTTT.

V gene TRBV9 combines with J gene TRBJ1-6; D is possibly TRBD1 (6 bases). CDR3 length: 15 amino acids. Trimming removed 1 base at V and 10 bases at J, with 15 bases between. The germline CDR1 and CDR2 sequences are SGDLS and YYNGEE. CDR3 sequence: CASSVNTGYGSPLHF. CDR3 in DNA: TGTGCCAGCAGCGTAAATACAGGGTACGGATCACCCCTCCACTTT. Full variable domain (outside the CDR3, taken from reference TRBV9 and TRBJ1-6): DSGVTQTPKHLITATGQRVTLRCSPRSGDLSVYWYQQSLDQGLQFLIQYYNGEERAKGNILERFSAQQFPDLHSELNLSSLELGDSALYFCASSVNTGYGSPLHFGNGTRLTVT.

V usage is TRBV30 and J usage is TRBJ1-5; D might be TRBD1 (5 bases). With 2 bases removed from V and 2 bases from J, the gap between germline ends came to 10 bases. The germline V gene encodes CDR1 GTSNPN and CDR2 SVGIG (reference sequence). The CDR3 is 14 residues long. CDR3 nucleotides: TGTGCCTGGAGTCGGCAGGGTGGCAATCAGCCCCAGCATTTT. Protein product: CAWSRQGGNQPQHF.

The genes are TRBV5-1 and TRBJ2-1, with TRBD2 as a possible D gene (5 bases). This CDR3 comprises 19 residues. The germline V and J ends were trimmed by 1 base and 8 bases, with 28 bases remaining between them. Germline V gives CDR1 SGHRS, CDR2 YFSETQ. The CDR3 spells CASSLRLRTVSLSYDEQFF. In nucleotides, the CDR3 is TGCGCCAGCAGCTTGCGCCTTCGGACTGTCAGTTTGTCTTACGATGAGCAGTTCTTC.

This chain uses TRBV2 with TRBJ1-5; a possible D gene is TRBD1 (5 bases). Germline lookup yields CDR1 SNHLY and CDR2 FYNNEI. The V end lost 9 bases, the J end lost 3 bases, and 15 bases lay between the germline ends. This CDR3 comprises 14 residues. DNA for the CDR3: TGTGCCAGTAGACAGCCATCATTCAATCAGCCCCAGCATTTT. Residues: CASRQPSFNQPQHF.

CDR3 in amino acids: CASGSQGLGETQYF. For the CDR3, the DNA is TGTGCTAGTGGTTCCCAGGGGTTGGGGGAGACCCAGTACTTC. The V call is TRBV12-5, the J call TRBJ2-5, with a tentative D call TRBD1 (6 bases). Trimming pared 4 bases from V and 5 bases from J, leaving 14 bases between. The CDR3 extends over 14 amino acids. Germline loops: CDR1 LGHNT, CDR2 FRNRAP.

The genes are TRBV6-1 and TRBJ1-2; no firm D call. The length of the CDR3 is 15 residues. V was cut by 6 bases and J by 0 bases, with 14 bases left in between. Germline V CDR1 and CDR2: MNHNS, SASEGT. CDR3 residues: CASRASREANYGYTF. The CDR3 nucleotides are TGTGCCAGCAGGGCGTCGAGGGAGGCTAACTATGGCTACACCTTC.

The genes are TRBV5-8 and TRBJ1-3; tentative D call: TRBD1 (6 bases). Germline V gives CDR1 SGHTS, CDR2 YDEGEE. Between the trimmed V and J ends, which lost 3 bases and 4 bases, there was a span of 11 bases. CDR3 length: 14 amino acids. This chain's CDR3 is CASSSGARGNTIYF. The CDR3 nucleotides are TGTGCCAGCAGCTCAGGGGCGAGGGGAAACACCATATATTTT.

The gene calls are TRBV15 and TRBJ2-7; TRBD2 agrees at 7 bases. The CDR3 runs 16 residues. The V gene's germline CDR1 is LNHNV and CDR2 YYDKDF (reference sequence). Trimming removed 1 base from V and 7 bases from J; junction bases left unmatched: 13. This CDR3 reads CATSRVPSSGVVEQYF. The DNA of the CDR3 is TGTGCCACCAGCAGAGTCCCCTCTAGCGGTGTGGTTGAGCAGTACTTC. Combining the CDR3 with reference TRBV15 and TRBJ2-7 gives the whole variable domain DAMVIQNPRYQVTQFGKPVTLSCSQTLNHNVMYWYQQKSSQAPKLLFHYYDKDFNNEADTPDNFQSRRPNTSFCFLDIRSPGLGDTAMYLCATSRVPSSGVVEQYFGPGTRLTVT.

The CDR3 here is CASTLGMTSGYEQFF. CDR3 DNA sequence: TGTGCCAGCACCCTGGGGATGACTAGTGGGTATGAGCAGTTCTTC. The V and J genes are TRBV5-8 and TRBJ2-1; a possible D gene is TRBD2 (6 bases). The CDR3 loop spans 15 amino acids. With 6 bases removed from V and 8 bases from J, the gap between germline ends came to 21 bases. CDR1 is SGHTS, CDR2 YDEGEE, per germline.